This is a list of T cell receptor beta chains from one sample in a study of shared clonotypes between healthy human individuals. Data came from immunoSEQ multiplex PCR; TCRdb stores just in-frame clones and leaves some out. This sample has approximately 620,000 clones, with roughly 97% found just once. Sequenced: naive CD4+ T cells sorted from blood. The receptors come from a woman aged 25 to 45 in good health. CDR3s leave out the opening cysteine and the closing phenylalanine or tryptophan. Fields, in order: J gene, V gene, CDR3 protein.

>TRBJ2-2|TRBV30
AWSPLYLTGEPF
>TRBJ2-7|TRBV7-9
ASSRTSGPAYEQY
>TRBJ2-1|TRBV5-1
ASSRTSGFQEQF
>TRBJ2-3|TRBV4-1
ASSQVRVSLDTQY
>TRBJ2-7|TRBV27
ASWAESGKWGEQY
>TRBJ2-7|TRBV6-5
ASSLFGAEYEQY
>TRBJ2-3|TRBV25-1
AAQGPGSDTQY
>TRBJ2-1|TRBV7-9
ASSGPGTSGYNEQF
>TRBJ2-7|TRBV19
ASSFRESAWGEQY
>TRBJ2-4|TRBV27
ASSLSNVGAKNIQY
>TRBJ2-3|TRBV10-1
ASSESLAGVAGPDTQY
>TRBJ2-7|TRBV25-1
ASSEWGTAAGEQY
>TRBJ2-7|TRBV5-4
ASSLAASGPYEQY
>NA|TRBV28
ASSPGSSYEQY
>TRBJ2-3|TRBV6-4
ASSVLPNTDTQY
>TRBJ2-7|TRBV19
ASSIGRSFSSYEQY
>TRBJ1-4|TRBV27
ASSFWGNEKLF
>TRBJ2-3|TRBV6-5
ASSYGAGAGTDTQY
>TRBJ2-7|TRBV19
ASSLAGPGYEQY
>TRBJ2-7|TRBV28
ASSKQGFSYEQY
>TRBJ2-4|TRBV4-2
ASSRDVSSGKLAKNIQY
>TRBJ1-1|TRBV28
ASSLGQNTEAF
>TRBJ2-7|TRBV5-4
ASSPRQGATYEQY
>TRBJ1-5|TRBV30
AWGMTGRLH
>TRBJ2-1|TRBV4-2
ASSQVLVPSGRNEQF
>TRBJ2-5|TRBV29-1
SVAGSGPPPETQY
>TRBJ2-1|TRBV5-1
ASSGPTGATSGFPSYNEQF
>NA|TRBV7-9
ASSLVGRYEQY
>TRBJ2-7|TRBV13
ASSHRTSGRWAPGEQY
>TRBJ1-2|TRBV28
ASRSDRGPIGYT
>TRBJ2-1|TRBV28
ASSWLPGASGRANEQF
>TRBJ1-1|TRBV30
AWNSVDEAF
>TRBJ2-7|TRBV2
ASSPSWGEGQY
>TRBJ1-1|TRBV19
ASRAGGQGV
>TRBJ2-7|TRBV19
ASRRGGFDEQY
>TRBJ2-3|TRBV29-1
SVEKGLSGITDTQY
>TRBJ1-1|TRBV5-4
ASSLAGGGEAF
>TRBJ2-7|TRBV5-1
ASSRGFSYEQY
>TRBJ2-7|TRBV28
ASSLWASGTYEQY
>TRBJ1-2|TRBV28
ASSLRGTANYGYT
>TRBJ1-1|TRBV6-5
ASSYTGRNTEAF
>TRBJ2-7|TRBV7-8
ASSLLDGLEFYEQY
>TRBJ1-5|TRBV18
ASSPGDRPNQPQH
>TRBJ2-3|TRBV19
ASSILHSLRTDTQY
>TRBJ1-5|TRBV7-6
ASSRRGNQPQH
>TRBJ1-2|TRBV7-8
ASSSQPPQEGIYGYT
>TRBJ1-5|TRBV6-6
ASSRTVGQPQH
>TRBJ2-1|TRBV7-9
ASSLAGLGEGEF
>TRBJ1-1|TRBV29-1
SARREGANTEAF
>TRBJ2-3|TRBV27
ASSTQQGGDTQY
>TRBJ1-2|TRBV2
ASSSIEDRHLNGYT
>TRBJ2-7|TRBV9
ASSVEAYSSYEQY
>TRBJ2-2|TRBV18
ASSPLRDRTGELF
>TRBJ2-3|TRBV7-8
ASSTEPGQGRNTQY
>TRBJ2-7|TRBV27
ASSLFGMPREQY